The clone carrying this T cell receptor beta chain was observed once. TCRdb re-called the RACE reads with MiXCR, one entry per CDR3 protein. The repertoire holds some 180,000 distinct CDR3 sequences, with about 22% as singletons. V was pared by 6 bases and J by 0 bases, with 10 bases of the junction left unmatched. The CDR3 has 16 amino acids. Germline V gives CDR1 DFQATT, CDR2 SNEGSKA (reference sequence). The data were taken from a study of human T cells and chemical hapten exposure. Time point in this sample: patch test 1, 2 weeks after DPC sensitization. Treatment described: therapeutic diphenylcyclopropenone sensitization with weekly scalp DPC.

The specimen comprised whole blood, sampled in connection with sensitization to the hapten diphenylcyclopropenone (DPC). V gene TRBV20-1 combines with J gene TRBJ2-7, with TRBD2 identical over 11 bases. The sequence was collected from a woman between 50 and 59 years old with alopecia areata. Some clones in this sample may be carry-over from other donors' samples. The CDR3 region has the DNA TGCAGTGCCCTCCCACGACTAGCGGGGTTCTCCTACGAGCAGTACTTC. It codes for CSALPRLAGFSYEQYF.